The source of this T cell receptor beta chain is a study of a mutant IDH1 vaccine in newly diagnosed glioma. For the study at large: Sex among treated patients split 62.5% male, roughly 40% female; mean age was approximately 40 years.

Note on this clone: What it recognizes is unknown.

The time point is: week 47, end of study. Vaccination comprised doses that each held 300 ug of mutant IDH1 20-mer peptide, plus topical imiquimod. The patients received vaccinations eight times, in weeks 1, 3, 5, 7, 11, 15, 19 and 23. New WHO grade 3 or 4 astrocytomas that were IDH1-mutant and ATRX-lost occurred in the donors. V was clipped by 4 bases and J by 4 bases, with 7 bases between them. Germline-derived CDR1 and CDR2 are LNHDA and SQIVND (reference sequence). The CDR3 is made up of 12 amino acids. Using immunoSEQ multiplex PCR, the repertoire was profiled, and TCRdb retains in-frame clones only, with some absent. Here the sample spans roughly 32,000 clones, roughly 87% being singletons.

Sequencing used PBMCs, obtained from a glioma patient whose treatment included an IDH1 peptide vaccine. This TCR came from a man in his forties with glioma. The chain links TRBV19 to TRBJ1-2, with a possible D match to TRBD1 (5 bases). CDR3: CASSKDIYGYTF. The CDR3 coding sequence is TGTGCCAGTAGTAAGGACATCTATGGCTACACCTTC. The entire variable domain, with the rest obtained from reference TRBV19 and TRBJ1-2, is as follows: DGGITQSPKYLFRKEGQNVTLSCEQNLNHDAMYWYRQDPGQGLRLIYYSQIVNDFQKGDIAEGYSVSREKKESFPLTVTSAQKNPTAFYLCASSKDIYGYTFGSGTRLTVV.